This paragraph reports one T cell receptor beta chain. Participants were aged about 18 to 100 years, lived in 20 to 25 US areas, and enrolled virtually. The CDR3 is 14 residues long. V gave up 2 bases and J gave up 3 bases, with 10 bases separating them. CDR1 and CDR2 (germline): KGHSH, LQKENI. The record originates from a study of blood T cell repertoires in COVID-19. Overall study: The United States, Italy and Spain were the sources of the acute and convalescent COVID-19 samples.

Per the original methods: Amplified reference gene primers provided the basis for estimating nucleated cell counts. Produced via immunoSEQ multiplex PCR; TCRdb's table is partial and in-frame only. V, J and clone size are those of that table, while D and trimming were read from the DNA. The sample has 200,000 to 250,000 clones, roughly 90% seen once. What was sequenced was PBMCs or T cells enriched from blood (not recorded which). The receptor was derived from a woman in her twenties or thirties with acute COVID-19. The J gene is TRBJ1-1, the V gene TRBV18, with a tentative D call TRBD1 (5 bases). The CDR3, as DNA: TGTGCCAGCTCACCAAGGGGTTCGGACACTGAAGCTTTCTTT. This encodes CASSPRGSDTEAFF.